This entry describes one TCR beta chain. Its antigen is not known. Germline V lookup: CDR1 MNHNS, CDR2 SASEGT. V was trimmed by 5 bases and J by 3 bases, leaving 14 bases between them. CDR3 length: 14 amino acids. Each CDR3 protein is one row after TCRdb ran MiXCR on the RT-PCR reads. The table includes under 800,000 distinct CDR3 sequences, approximately 15% detected once. The record originates from a study of response to subunit inactivated influenza vaccine. Broader study findings: Authors suggested few new T cells are recruited by each seasonal influenza vaccination.

This TCR derives from a man aged 50 to 60 who received an inactivated influenza vaccine. This rearrangement joins TRBV6-1 to TRBJ2-7; TRBD1 might be the D (6 bases). Source: PBMCs from blood, taken 14 to 15 days before vaccination. CDR3 sequence (DNA): TGTGCCAGCAGTCCGACCATACAGGGCTACGAGCAGTACTTC. This translates into CASSPTIQGYEQYF.